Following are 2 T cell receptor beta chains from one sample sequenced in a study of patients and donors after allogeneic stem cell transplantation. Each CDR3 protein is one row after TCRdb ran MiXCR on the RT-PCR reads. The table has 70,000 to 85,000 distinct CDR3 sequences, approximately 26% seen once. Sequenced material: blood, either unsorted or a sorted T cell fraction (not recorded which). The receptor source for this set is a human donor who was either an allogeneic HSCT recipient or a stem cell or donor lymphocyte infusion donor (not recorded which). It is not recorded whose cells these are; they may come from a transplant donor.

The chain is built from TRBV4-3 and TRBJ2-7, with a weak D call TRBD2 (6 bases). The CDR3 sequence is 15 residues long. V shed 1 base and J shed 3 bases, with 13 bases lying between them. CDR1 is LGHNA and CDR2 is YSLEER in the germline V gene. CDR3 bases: TGCGCCAGCAGCCAAGCCGGGGACGGGGGCTACGAGCAGTACTTC. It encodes CASSQAGDGGYEQYF.

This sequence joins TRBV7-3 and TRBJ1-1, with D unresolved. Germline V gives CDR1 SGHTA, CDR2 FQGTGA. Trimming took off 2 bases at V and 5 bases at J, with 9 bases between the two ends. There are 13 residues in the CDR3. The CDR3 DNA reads TGTGCCAGCAGCTTAGGGTGGAGGACTGAAGCTTTCTTT. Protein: CASSLGWRTEAFF.